This TCR beta chain emerged from a study of radiotherapy plus CTLA-4 blockade in lung cancer. Only a few counts were recorded for this clone. Its ends do not fully match the called genes, so a read error is possible. Using immunoSEQ multiplex PCR, the repertoire was profiled, and TCRdb retains in-frame clones only, with some absent. The sample lists some 73,000 clones; less than 85% were seen once. The CDR3 contains 13 residues. CDR1 and CDR2 from the germline V gene are SGHTA and FQGNSA. The chain links TRBV7-2 to TRBJ2-4; 12 bases line up with TRBD2. This specimen was peripheral blood, taken from a patient treated with radiotherapy plus ipilimumab. This sequence was found in a human donor with non-small cell lung cancer whose response to radiotherapy plus ipilimumab could not be evaluated. This chain's CDR3 is CASSSTSGGTIVF. CDR3 DNA: TGTGCCAGCAGCTCCACTAGCGGGGGGACCATAGTCTTC.